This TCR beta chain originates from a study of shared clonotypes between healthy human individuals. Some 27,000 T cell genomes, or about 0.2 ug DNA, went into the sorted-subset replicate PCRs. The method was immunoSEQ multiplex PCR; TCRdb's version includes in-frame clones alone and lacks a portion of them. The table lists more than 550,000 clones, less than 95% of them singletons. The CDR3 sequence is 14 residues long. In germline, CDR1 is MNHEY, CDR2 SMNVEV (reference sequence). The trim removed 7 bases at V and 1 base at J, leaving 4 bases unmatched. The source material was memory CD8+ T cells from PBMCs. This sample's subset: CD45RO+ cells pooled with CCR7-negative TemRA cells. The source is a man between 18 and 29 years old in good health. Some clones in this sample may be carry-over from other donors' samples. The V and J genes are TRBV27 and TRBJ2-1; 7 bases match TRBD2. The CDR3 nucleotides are TGTGCCAGCACCGTAGCGGGTTCCTACAATGAGCAGTTCTTC. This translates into CASTVAGSYNEQFF.